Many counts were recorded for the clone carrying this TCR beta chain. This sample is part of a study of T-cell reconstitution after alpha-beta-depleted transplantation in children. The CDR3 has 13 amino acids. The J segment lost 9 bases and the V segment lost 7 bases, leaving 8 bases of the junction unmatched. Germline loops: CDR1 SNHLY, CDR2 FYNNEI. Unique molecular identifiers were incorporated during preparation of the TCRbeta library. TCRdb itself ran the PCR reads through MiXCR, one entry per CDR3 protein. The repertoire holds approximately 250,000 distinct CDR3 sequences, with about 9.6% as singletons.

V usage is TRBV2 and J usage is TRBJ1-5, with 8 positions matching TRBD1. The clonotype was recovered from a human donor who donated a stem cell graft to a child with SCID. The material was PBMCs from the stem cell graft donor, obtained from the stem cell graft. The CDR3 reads CASKSGGPRPQHF. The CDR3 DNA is TGTGCCAGCAAATCAGGGGGCCCAAGGCCCCAGCATTTT.